These T cell receptor beta chains were read from a single sample in a study of shared clonotypes between healthy human individuals. Here immunoSEQ multiplex PCR was the method, and the copy in TCRdb shows in-frame clones only, minus some. The sample records about half a million clones, over 75% being singletons. Sequenced: PBMCs. The receptors were gathered from a woman in her thirties or forties in good health. Some clones in this sample may be carry-over from other donors' samples. Each CDR3 is given without its conserved first and last residue.

>TRBV9
ASSLWDSPTDTQY
>TRBV5-5
ASSYASGLYNYGYT
>TRBV6-1
ASSEGHVTNEKLF
>TRBV7-2
ASSHGVAGGYT
>TRBV27
ASRLAAGELF
>TRBV28
ASTQPRQPATNEKLF
>TRBV19
ASSYTGGADQETQY
>TRBV11-1
ASSLASSGRALNEQF
>TRBV5-1
ASSSRQTSGANVLT
>TRBV28
ASTATGSNQPQH
>TRBV11-2
ASSLDGGANTGELF
>TRBV18
ASSPSPRVSGANVLT
>TRBV14
ASSKREWGRDYEQY
>TRBV23-1
ASHAGRPQRADGYT
>TRBV9
ASSVSDRGFYEQY
>TRBV7-3
ASSWTSGSEQY
>TRBV28
ASSLLGNTIY
>TRBV7-8
ASSLGDGYEQY
>TRBV11-2
ASSSIVGGAETQY
>TRBV5-1
ASSPGQGEVEQY